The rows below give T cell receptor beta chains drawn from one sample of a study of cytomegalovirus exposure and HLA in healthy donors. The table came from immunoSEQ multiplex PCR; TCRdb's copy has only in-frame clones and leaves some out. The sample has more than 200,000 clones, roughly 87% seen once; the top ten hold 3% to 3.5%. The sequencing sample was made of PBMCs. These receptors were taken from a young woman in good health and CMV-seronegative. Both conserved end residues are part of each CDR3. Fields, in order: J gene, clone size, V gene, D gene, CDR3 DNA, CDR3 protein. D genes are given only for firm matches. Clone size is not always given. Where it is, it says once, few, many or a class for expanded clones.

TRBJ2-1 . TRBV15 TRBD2 TGTGCCACCAGCAGAGAACTAGCGGAGTACAATGAGCAGTTCTTC CATSRELAEYNEQFF
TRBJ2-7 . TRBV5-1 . TGCGCCAGCAGCTTGGTTGGCAACCCAAGCTACGAGCAGTACTTC CASSLVGNPSYEQYF
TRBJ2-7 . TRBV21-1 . TGTGCCAGCCCCGTCGGCTCCTACGAGCAGTACTTC CASPVGSYEQYF
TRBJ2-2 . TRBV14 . TGTGCCAGCAGCCAAGGAATTGGGACCGGGGAGCTGTTTTTT CASSQGIGTGELFF
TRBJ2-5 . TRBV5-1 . TGCGCCAGCAGCTTGCCCACGGAGAGCGCTCAAGAGACCCAGTACTTC CASSLPTESAQETQYF
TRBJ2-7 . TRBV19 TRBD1 TGTGCCAGTAGTATAGGGGGACAGGGTGTCCACGAGCAGTACTTC CASSIGGQGVHEQYF
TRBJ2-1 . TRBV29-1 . TGCAGCGTTGAAGCGAGGCAGAACCGACATGAGCAGTTCTTC CSVEARQNRHEQFF
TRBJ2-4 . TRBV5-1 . TGCGCCAGCAGCTTTTCTGGGGACATTCAGTACTTC CASSFSGDIQYF
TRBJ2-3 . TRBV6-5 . TGTGCCAGCAGTTACTCCGTAGATTCCGCAGATACGCAGTATTTT CASSYSVDSADTQYF
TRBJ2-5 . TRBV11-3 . TGTGCCAGCAGCCGGAGACTCCAAGAGACCCAGTACTTC CASSRRLQETQYF
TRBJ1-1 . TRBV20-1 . TGCAGTATTTGGAGGGGGACTGAAGCTTTCTTT CSIWRGTEAFF
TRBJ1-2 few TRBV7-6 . TGTGCCAGCAGCCCTCGGGGGGTCGGCTATGGCTACACCTTC CASSPRGVGYGYTF
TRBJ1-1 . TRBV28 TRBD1 TGTGCCAGCAGGGGACAGGCTTTATTCGAAGCTTTCTTT CASRGQALFEAFF
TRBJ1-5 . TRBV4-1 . TGCGCCAGCAGCCAAGATGCGTCCAGGGGTAATCAGCCCCAGCATTTT CASSQDASRGNQPQHF
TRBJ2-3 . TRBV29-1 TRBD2 TGCAGCGTTCTCAGCGGGAGGGCTCGTACGCAGTATTTT CSVLSGRARTQYF
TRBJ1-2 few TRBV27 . TGTGCCAGCAGTATCGGGATCGGCTATGGCTACACCTTC CASSIGIGYGYTF
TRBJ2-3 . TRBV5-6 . TGTGCCAGCAGCTTCGTAAGCACAGATACGCAGTATTTT CASSFVSTDTQYF
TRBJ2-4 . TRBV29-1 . TGCAGCGTTGTAGGGCTGTCAGGTATGGACATTCAGTACTTC CSVVGLSGMDIQYF
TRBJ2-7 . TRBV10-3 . TGTGCCACCAGTGGGAACTACGAGCAGTACTTC CATSGNYEQYF
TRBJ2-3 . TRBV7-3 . TGTGCCAGCAGCTTAATACCTAGCACAGATACGCAGTATTTT CASSLIPSTDTQYF
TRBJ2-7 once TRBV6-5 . TGTGCCAGCAGCCCCGGGGACGGCTACGAGCAGTACTTC CASSPGDGYEQYF
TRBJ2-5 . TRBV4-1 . TGCGCCAGCAGCCAAGAAGGCCGGCAAGAGACCCAGTACTTC CASSQEGRQETQYF
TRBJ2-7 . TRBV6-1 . TGTGCCAGCAGTGAAGGCACGGGAAATTCACGGGTTTACTCCTACGAGCAGTACTTC CASSEGTGNSRVYSYEQYF
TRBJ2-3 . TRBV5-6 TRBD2 TGTGCCAGCAGCTTGCCTAGCGGGAGATTAGATACGCAGTATTTT CASSLPSGRLDTQYF
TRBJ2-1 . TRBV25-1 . TGTGCCAGCGTTGAGAAGGAGCAGTTCTTC CASVEKEQFF
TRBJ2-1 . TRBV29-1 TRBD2 TGCAGCGTCGACGGGACTAGCGTTGAGCAGTTCTTC CSVDGTSVEQFF
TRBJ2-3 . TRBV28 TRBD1 TGTGCCAGCAGATTACCGGGACAGCCGTTATATTTT CASRLPGQPLYF
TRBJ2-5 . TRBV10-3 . TGTGCCATCAGTGAGCCGCCGGATACAAAAGAGACCCAGTACTTC CAISEPPDTKETQYF
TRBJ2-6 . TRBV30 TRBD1 TGTGCCAGTGTCCCGGGACAGGGGCTGGCTGGGGCCAACGTCCTGACTTTC CASVPGQGLAGANVLTF
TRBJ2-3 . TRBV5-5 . TGTGCCTCGGTTCGTTGGGAAAGCACAGATACGCAGTATTTT CASVRWESTDTQYF
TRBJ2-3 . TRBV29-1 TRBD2 TGCAGCGTTGAATTTCTAGCGGGTCGCACAGATACGCAGTATTTT CSVEFLAGRTDTQYF
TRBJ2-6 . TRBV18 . TGTGCCAGCTCACCAGGCCAGGGGGCCAACGTCCTGACTTTC CASSPGQGANVLTF
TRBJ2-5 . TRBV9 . TGTGCCAGCAGCGCCGGGACTCCGGAGACCCAGTACTTC CASSAGTPETQYF
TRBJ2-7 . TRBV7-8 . TGTGCCAGCAGTGAGGGAGAAGGCGAGCAGTACTTC CASSEGEGEQYF
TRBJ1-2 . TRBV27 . TGTGCCAGCAGTCACCGGGACACGGCCACTAACTATGGCTACACCTTC CASSHRDTATNYGYTF
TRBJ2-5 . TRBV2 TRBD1 TGTGCCAGCAGTTCTTTGGGACAGTCGTGGGAGACCCAGTACTTC CASSSLGQSWETQYF
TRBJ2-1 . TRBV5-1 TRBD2 TGCGCCAGCAGCTTGGGGGGACTAGCGGGAGACAAGGAGCAGTTCTTC CASSLGGLAGDKEQFF
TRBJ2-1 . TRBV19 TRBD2 TGTGCCAGTAGTATACCCGGGACTAGGGTTCAGTTCTTC CASSIPGTRVQFF
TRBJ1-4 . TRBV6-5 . TGTGCCAGTTCCTCTGGCAGCTTAAATGAAAAACTGTTTTTT CASSSGSLNEKLFF
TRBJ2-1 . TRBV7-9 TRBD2 TGTGCCAGCAGCTACCGGACTAGCGGGAATAATAATGAGCAGTTCTTC CASSYRTSGNNNEQFF
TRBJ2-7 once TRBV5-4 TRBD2 TGTGCCAGCAGCCAACACGGACTAGCGAGCTACGAGCAGTACTTC CASSQHGLASYEQYF
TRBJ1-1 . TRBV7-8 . TGTGCCAGCAGCCGACAGCTATCGAACACTGAAGCTTTCTTT CASSRQLSNTEAFF
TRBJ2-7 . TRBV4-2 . TGTGCCAGCAGCCAAGCAACCTCTCTCTGGGGGAGCTCCTACGAGCAGTACTTC CASSQATSLWGSSYEQYF
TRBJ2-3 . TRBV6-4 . TGTGCCAGCAGTGCGGGAGACACAGATACGCAGTATTTT CASSAGDTDTQYF
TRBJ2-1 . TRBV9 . TGTGCCAGCAATCGGGGGACAGCCTCCTACAATGAGCAGTTCTTC CASNRGTASYNEQFF